The TCR beta chain described here comes from a study of blood T cell repertoires in COVID-19. Study information: From the United States, Italy and Spain came samples of acute and convalescent COVID-19. PBMCs, B-cell-depleted T cells, or T cells were the source of the cDNA or gDNA that made up the material.

Authors' methods: Reference gene primer amplification yielded estimated nucleated cell counts. TCRdb's table, derived via immunoSEQ multiplex PCR, lists solely in-frame clones and lacks some. V and J calls and clone size are copied from that table; D and trimming were computed from the DNA. The sample holds roughly 250,000 clones; approximately 90% are singletons and the top ten take 0.7% to 0.9%. Per the germline V gene, CDR1 is SNHLY and CDR2 is FYNNEI. CDR3 length: 14 amino acids. Trimming removed 6 bases from V and 0 bases from J, with 11 bases in between. This chain links TRBV2 with TRBJ1-1; D call uncertain. Specimen: peripheral blood. The receptor comes from a man aged 25-45 years with acute or convalescent COVID-19. The CDR3 DNA reads TGTGCCAGCAGATATCAGGCTTTGAACACTGAAGCTTTCTTT. Residues: CASRYQALNTEAFF.